Listed here are 16 T cell receptor beta chains from one sample, sequenced in a study of blood T cells in healthy people across ages. Using a J-beta primer mix together with a sample-barcoded 5' primer, a second PCR was run for roughly 7 to 11 cycles. TCRdb reanalysed the 5' RACE reads using MiXCR and keeps one entry per CDR3 protein. Among roughly 650,000 distinct CDR3 sequences listed, approximately 31% were seen once. Sample: blood. The receptors derive from a woman aged 80 or over in good health.

The chain carries TRBV30 and TRBJ1-2; D is ambiguous. The CDR3 contains 13 residues. CDR1 is GTSNPN, CDR2 SVGIG, per germline (reference sequence). V shed 3 bases and J shed 5 bases, with 13 bases lying between them. The CDR3 DNA reads TGTGCCTGGAGCACCTTGGGCCCTTATGGCTACACCTTC. Translation gives CAWSTLGPYGYTF.

This clonotype was counted at least ten times. The chain couples TRBV20-1 to TRBJ1-1; perhaps TRBD1 as D (5 bases). Germline assignment: CDR1 DFQATT and CDR2 SNEGSKA (reference sequence). The CDR3 extends over 16 amino acids. Trimming shortened V by 6 bases and J by 0 bases, and 20 bases separated the two germline ends. The CDR3 nucleotides are TGCAGTGCGCAGCCGGGACGGCAGGTCTTGAACACTGAAGCTTTCTTT. Its protein is CSAQPGRQVLNTEAFF.

There are a few counts of this clonotype. V and J are TRBV6-1 and TRBJ2-4; 10 bases are a match to TRBD2. The J call may not be correct, given that the DNA end is closer to TRBJ2-7. Germline CDR1 reads MNHNS; CDR2 reads SASEGT. The CDR3 consists of 15 residues. CDR3 in amino acids: CASSRSGGGSYEQYF. DNA for the CDR3: TGTGCCAGCAGTCGAAGCGGGGGGGGGTCCTACGAGCAGTACTTC.

The table lists this clonotype with a few counts. A single base separates this from a much larger clone, so it may be a read error. The chain joins TRBV28 to TRBJ2-5, with D perhaps matching TRBD1 or TRBD2 (5 bases each). The CDR3 totals 15 residues. Trimming pared 6 bases from V and 5 bases from J, leaving 19 bases between. Germline CDR1 reads MDHEN; CDR2 reads SYDVKM. The CDR3 spells CASSQTGRPGETQYF. The CDR3 region has the DNA TGTGCCAGCAGCCAGACGGGACGGCCCGGGGAGACCCAGTACTTC.

The table lists this clonotype with a few counts. The chain links TRBV18 to TRBJ1-5; the D gene is possibly TRBD1 (5 bases). Germline assignment: CDR1 KGHSH and CDR2 LQKENI. Deletions cut 6 bases from V and 5 bases from J, with 17 bases between. The CDR3 consists of 15 residues. CDR3 sequence: CASSPPSGTDQPQHF. CDR3 bases: TGTGCCAGCTCGCCTCCATCGGGGACCGATCAGCCCCAGCATTTT.

The sample holds many counts of this clonotype. The genes are TRBV2 and TRBJ1-5; D call uncertain. Germline V CDR1 and CDR2: SNHLY, FYNNEI. The CDR3 consists of 14 residues. The V end was cut by 6 bases, the J end by 0 bases, with 9 bases between. Written as DNA, the CDR3 is TGTGCCAGCAGCGGGCTATATAGCAATCAGCCCCAGCATTTT. This encodes CASSGLYSNQPQHF.

This clonotype was counted at least ten times. The rearrangement uses TRBV7-2 and TRBJ2-3; the D gene is possibly TRBD1 (6 bases). This CDR3 contains 15 residues. Germline CDR1 and CDR2: SGHTA and FQGNSA. V was trimmed by 2 bases and J by 2 bases, leaving 11 bases between them. The CDR3: CASSLFWGLTDTQYF. In nucleotides, the CDR3 is TGTGCCAGCAGCTTATTTTGGGGGCTCACAGATACGCAGTATTTT.

This clonotype has ten or more counts. The V gene is TRBV10-3, the J gene TRBJ2-1; TRBD1 agrees at 7 bases. The ends lost 6 bases at V and 2 bases at J; junction bases unmatched: 7. The CDR3 is 15 amino acids. Germline CDR1 is ENHRY and CDR2 is SYGVKD. In DNA, the CDR3 is TGTGCCATCAGGGCCGACAGGGTCCCCTACAATGAGCAGTTCTTC. It translates to CAIRADRVPYNEQFF.

The chain joins TRBV20-1 to TRBJ2-7; the D call may be TRBD1 or TRBD2 (5 bases each). The CDR3 consists of 12 residues. Germline-derived CDR1 and CDR2 are DFQATT and SNEGSKA (reference sequence). V gave up 4 bases and J gave up 1 base, with 8 bases separating them. CDR3 sequence reads: CSAMGTSYEQYF. The CDR3, as DNA: TGCAGTGCTATGGGGACGTCCTACGAGCAGTACTTC.

The table lists this clonotype with a few counts. The J gene is TRBJ1-2, the V gene TRBV7-9; the D gene is possibly TRBD1 (6 bases). V lost 6 bases and J 2 bases, leaving 16 bases between the germline ends. Germline-derived CDR1 and CDR2 are SEHNR and FQNEAQ (reference sequence). The CDR3 contains 15 residues. The DNA for the CDR3 is TGTGCCAGCAGGGCAACAGGGTACGTCAACTATGGCTACACCTTC. Residues: CASRATGYVNYGYTF.

The chain links TRBV10-3 to TRBJ2-2; 9 positions match TRBD1. Looked up from germline, CDR1 is ENHRY and CDR2 is SYGVKD. This CDR3 is built from 13 residues. V shed 11 bases, J shed 7 bases, and the junction held 8 bases outside the gene matches. The CDR3 sequence: CAATGGHGGELFF. CDR3 nucleotide sequence: TGTGCCGCAACAGGGGGCCATGGCGGGGAGCTGTTTTTT.

This clonotype was found many times. The chain combines TRBV5-1 with TRBJ1-4; no firm D call. Trimming removed 1 base from V and 0 bases from J, with 16 bases in between. CDR3 size: 18 residues. Germline V gene lookup returns CDR1 SGHRS and CDR2 YFSETQ. Here the CDR3 reads CASSLRSLGRSTNEKLFF. The CDR3 coding sequence is TGCGCCAGCAGCTTGCGTTCCCTCGGGCGATCAACTAATGAAAAACTGTTTTTT.

This clonotype was counted a few times. The gene calls are TRBV21-1 and TRBJ2-6; the table's D call of TRBD1 was not tested on the DNA. TRBV21-1 is described as a pseudogene. The CDR3 sequence is 18 residues long. The CDR3 DNA follows: TGTGCCAGCAGCTTCCGGGACAGGGACACCTCTGGGGCCAACGTCCTGACTTTC. Translated, it gives CASSFRDRDTSGANVLTF.

V is TRBV15 and J is TRBJ2-1; D tentatively fits TRBD1 or TRBD2 (6 bases each). The V and J ends lost 9 bases and 13 bases respectively, with 22 bases between them. This CDR3 is built from 13 residues. Germline loops: CDR1 LNHNV, CDR2 YYDKDF (reference sequence). The CDR3 here is CATQAGGTETQFF. CDR3 DNA: TGTGCCACGCAAGCCGGGGGCACCGAGACCCAGTTCTTC.

The genes are TRBV6-2 or TRBV6-3 and TRBJ1-1, with a possible D match to TRBD1 (5 bases). The germline V gene has CDR1 MNHEY and CDR2 SVGEGT. The V and J ends lost 7 bases and 4 bases respectively, with 19 bases between them. The CDR3 runs 15 residues. CDR3 sequence: CASNPRGGIGTEAFF. In DNA form, the CDR3 reads TGTGCCAGCAACCCACGCGGGGGGATTGGCACTGAAGCTTTCTTT.

This clonotype showed up just a few times. The chain employs TRBV20-1 and TRBJ2-5, with TRBD2 identical over 8 bases. CDR1 and CDR2 (germline): DFQATT, SNEGSKA (reference sequence). J was trimmed by 9 bases and V by 5 bases; bases with no gene match: 11. The CDR3 loop spans 13 amino acids. The CDR3 nucleotides read TGCAGTGCTGGCGGGGGGCCGGGTCTGCCCCAGTACTTC. Its translation: CSAGGGPGLPQYF.